This T cell receptor (beta chain) was retrieved from a study of human T cells and chemical hapten exposure. The CDR3 extends over 11 amino acids. The germline V gene encodes CDR1 SQVTM and CDR2 ANQGSEA. V was pared by 4 bases and J by 3 bases, with 6 bases between. TCRdb fed the RACE reads into MiXCR, producing one record per CDR3 protein. This sample has 350,000 to 450,000 distinct CDR3 sequences; roughly 5% occur once, and the top ten carry around 2.6%. Time point described: pre-sensitization, week 0. Specified treatment: therapeutic diphenylcyclopropenone sensitization with weekly scalp DPC. This clonotype was counted ten times or more.

Sequenced material: whole blood, taken in connection with sensitization to the hapten diphenylcyclopropenone (DPC). The chain carries TRBV29-1 and TRBJ1-1; D may be TRBD1 (6 bases). The clonotype originates from a woman between 45 and 60 years old with alopecia areata. Some clones in this sample may be carry-over from other donors' samples. For the CDR3, the DNA is TGCAGCGTTGCAGGGGACACTGAAGCTTTCTTT. It codes for CSVAGDTEAFF.